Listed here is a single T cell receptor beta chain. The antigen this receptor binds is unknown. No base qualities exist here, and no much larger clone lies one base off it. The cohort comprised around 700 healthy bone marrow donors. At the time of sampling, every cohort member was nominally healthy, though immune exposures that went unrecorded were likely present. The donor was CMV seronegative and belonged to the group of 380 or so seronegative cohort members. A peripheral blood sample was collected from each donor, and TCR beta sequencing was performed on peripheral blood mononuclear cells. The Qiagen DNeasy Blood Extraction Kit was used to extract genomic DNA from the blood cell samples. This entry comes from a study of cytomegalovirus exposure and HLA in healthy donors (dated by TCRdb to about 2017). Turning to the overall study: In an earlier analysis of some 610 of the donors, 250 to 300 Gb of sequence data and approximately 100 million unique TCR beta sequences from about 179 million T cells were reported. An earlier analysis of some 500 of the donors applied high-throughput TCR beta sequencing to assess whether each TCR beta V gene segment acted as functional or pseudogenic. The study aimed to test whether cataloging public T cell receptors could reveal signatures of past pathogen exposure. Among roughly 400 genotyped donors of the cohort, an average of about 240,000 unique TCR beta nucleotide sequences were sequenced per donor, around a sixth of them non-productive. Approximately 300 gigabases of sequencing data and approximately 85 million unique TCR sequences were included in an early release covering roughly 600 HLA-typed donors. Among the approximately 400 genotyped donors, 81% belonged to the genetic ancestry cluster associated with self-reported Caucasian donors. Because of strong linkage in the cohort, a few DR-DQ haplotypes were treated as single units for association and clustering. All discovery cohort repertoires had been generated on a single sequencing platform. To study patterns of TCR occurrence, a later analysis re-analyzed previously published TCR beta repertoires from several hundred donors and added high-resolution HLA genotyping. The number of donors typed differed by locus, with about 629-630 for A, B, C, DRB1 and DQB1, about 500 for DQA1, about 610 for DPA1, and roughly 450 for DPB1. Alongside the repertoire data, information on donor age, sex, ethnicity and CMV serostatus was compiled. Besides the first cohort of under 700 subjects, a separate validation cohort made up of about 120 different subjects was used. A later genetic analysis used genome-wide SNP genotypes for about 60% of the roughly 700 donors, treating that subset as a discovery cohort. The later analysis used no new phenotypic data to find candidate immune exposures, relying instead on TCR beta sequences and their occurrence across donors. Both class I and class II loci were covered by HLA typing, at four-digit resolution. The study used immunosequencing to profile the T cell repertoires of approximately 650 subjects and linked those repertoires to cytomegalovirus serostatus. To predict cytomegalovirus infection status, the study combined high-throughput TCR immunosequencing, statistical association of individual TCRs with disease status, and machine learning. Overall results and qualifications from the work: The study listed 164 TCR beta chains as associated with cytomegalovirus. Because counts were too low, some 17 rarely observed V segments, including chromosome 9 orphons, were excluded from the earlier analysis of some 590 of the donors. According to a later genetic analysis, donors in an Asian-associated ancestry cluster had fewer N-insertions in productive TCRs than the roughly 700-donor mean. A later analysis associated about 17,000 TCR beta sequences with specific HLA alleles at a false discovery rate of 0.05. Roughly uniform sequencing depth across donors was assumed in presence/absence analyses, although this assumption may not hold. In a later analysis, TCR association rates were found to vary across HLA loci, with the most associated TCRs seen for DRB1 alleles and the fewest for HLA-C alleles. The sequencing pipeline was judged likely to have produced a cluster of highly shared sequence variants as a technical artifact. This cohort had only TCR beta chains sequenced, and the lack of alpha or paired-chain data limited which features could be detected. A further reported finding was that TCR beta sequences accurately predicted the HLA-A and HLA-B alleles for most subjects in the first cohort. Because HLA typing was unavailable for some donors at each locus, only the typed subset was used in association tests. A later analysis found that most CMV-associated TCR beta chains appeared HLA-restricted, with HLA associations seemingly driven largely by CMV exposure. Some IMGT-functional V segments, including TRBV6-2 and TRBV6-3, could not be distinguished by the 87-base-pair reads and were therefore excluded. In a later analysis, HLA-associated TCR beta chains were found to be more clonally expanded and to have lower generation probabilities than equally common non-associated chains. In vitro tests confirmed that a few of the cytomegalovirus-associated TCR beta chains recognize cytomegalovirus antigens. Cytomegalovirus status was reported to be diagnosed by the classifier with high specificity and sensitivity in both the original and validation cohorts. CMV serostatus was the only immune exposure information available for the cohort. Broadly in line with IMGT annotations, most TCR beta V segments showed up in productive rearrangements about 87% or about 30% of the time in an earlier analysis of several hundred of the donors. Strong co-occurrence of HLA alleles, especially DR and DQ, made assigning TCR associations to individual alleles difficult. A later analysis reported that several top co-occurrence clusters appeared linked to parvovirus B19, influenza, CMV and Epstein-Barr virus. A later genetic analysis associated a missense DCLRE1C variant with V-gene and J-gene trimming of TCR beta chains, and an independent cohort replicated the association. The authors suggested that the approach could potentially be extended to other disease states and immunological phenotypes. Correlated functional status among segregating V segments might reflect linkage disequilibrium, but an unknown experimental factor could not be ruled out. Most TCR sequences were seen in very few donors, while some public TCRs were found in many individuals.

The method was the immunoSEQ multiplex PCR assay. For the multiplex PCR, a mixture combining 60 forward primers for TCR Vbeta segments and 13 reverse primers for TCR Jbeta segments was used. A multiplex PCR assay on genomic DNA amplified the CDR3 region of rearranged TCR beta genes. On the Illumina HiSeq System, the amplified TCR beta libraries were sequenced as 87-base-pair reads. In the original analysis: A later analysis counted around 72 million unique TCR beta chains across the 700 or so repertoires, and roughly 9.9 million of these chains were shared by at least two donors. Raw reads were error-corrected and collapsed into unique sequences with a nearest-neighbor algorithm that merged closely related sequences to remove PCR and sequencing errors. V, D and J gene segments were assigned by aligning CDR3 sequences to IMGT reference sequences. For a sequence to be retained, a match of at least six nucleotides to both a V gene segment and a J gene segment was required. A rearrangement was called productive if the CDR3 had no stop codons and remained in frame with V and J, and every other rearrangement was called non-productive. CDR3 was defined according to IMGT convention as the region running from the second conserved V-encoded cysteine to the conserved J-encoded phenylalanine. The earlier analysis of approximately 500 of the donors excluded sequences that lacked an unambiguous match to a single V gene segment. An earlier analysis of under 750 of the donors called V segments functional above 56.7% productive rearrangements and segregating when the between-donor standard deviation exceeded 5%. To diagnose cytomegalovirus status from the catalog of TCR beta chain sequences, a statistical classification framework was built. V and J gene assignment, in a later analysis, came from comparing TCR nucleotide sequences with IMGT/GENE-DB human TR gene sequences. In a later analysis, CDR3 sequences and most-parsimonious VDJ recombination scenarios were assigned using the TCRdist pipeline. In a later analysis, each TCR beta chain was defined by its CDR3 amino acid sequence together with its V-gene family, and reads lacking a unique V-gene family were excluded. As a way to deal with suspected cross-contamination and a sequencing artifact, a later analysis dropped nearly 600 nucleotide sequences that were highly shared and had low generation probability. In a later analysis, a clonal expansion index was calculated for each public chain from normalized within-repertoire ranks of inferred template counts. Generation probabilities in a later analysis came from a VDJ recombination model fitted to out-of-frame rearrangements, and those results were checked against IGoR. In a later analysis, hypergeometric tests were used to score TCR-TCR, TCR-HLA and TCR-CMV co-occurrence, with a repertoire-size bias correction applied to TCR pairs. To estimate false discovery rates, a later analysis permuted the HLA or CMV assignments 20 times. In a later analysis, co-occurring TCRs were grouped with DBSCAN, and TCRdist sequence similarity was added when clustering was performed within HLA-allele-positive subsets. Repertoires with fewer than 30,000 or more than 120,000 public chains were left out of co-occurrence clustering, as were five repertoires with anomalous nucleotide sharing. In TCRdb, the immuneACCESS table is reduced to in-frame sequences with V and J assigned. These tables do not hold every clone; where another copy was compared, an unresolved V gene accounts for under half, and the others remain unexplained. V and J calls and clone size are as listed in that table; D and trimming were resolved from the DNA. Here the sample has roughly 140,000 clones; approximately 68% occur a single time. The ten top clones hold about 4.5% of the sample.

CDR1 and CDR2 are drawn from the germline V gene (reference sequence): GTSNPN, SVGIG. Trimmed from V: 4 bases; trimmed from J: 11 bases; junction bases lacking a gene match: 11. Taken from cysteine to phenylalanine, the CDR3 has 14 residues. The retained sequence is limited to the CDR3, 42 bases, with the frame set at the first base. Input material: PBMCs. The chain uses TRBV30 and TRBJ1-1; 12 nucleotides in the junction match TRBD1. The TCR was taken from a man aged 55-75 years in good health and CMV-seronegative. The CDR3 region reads CAWTPGTGGRSAFF. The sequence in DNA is TGTGCCTGGACCCCCGGGACAGGGGGCCGGAGTGCTTTCTTT.